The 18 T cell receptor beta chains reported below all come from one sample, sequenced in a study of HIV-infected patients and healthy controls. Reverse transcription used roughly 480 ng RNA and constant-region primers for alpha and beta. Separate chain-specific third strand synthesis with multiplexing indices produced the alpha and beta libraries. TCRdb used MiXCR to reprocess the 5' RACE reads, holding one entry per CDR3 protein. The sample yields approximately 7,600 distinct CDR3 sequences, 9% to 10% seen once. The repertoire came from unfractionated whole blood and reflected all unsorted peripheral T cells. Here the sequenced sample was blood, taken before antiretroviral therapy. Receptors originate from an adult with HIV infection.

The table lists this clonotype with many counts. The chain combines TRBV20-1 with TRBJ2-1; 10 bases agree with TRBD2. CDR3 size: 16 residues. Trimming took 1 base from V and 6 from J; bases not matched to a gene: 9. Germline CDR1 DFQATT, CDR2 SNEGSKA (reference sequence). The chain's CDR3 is CSARGGRGTSANEQFF. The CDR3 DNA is TGCAGTGCTAGAGGAGGGAGGGGGACTAGCGCCAATGAGCAGTTCTTC.

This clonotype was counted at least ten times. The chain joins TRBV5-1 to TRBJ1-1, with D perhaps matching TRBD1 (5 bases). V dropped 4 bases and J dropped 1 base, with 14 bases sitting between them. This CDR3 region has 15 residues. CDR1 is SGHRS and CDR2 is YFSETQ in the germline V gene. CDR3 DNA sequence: TGCGCCAGCAGCCCGTTGGGGCAGCCGAACACTGAAGCTTTCTTT. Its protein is CASSPLGQPNTEAFF.

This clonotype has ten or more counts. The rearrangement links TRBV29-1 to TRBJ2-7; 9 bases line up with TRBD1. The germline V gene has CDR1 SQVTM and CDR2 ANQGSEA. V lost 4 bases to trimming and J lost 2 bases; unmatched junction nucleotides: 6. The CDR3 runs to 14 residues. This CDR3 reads CSVAGQGLAYEQYF. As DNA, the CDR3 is TGCAGCGTTGCTGGACAGGGGTTAGCCTACGAGCAGTACTTC.

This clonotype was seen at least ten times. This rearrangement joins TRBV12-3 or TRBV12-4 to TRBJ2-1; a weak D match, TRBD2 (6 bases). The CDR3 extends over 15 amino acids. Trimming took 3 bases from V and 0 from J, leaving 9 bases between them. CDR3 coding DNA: TGTGCCAGCAGTTTCTTGGGACTCTCCTACAATGAGCAGTTCTTC. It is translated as CASSFLGLSYNEQFF.

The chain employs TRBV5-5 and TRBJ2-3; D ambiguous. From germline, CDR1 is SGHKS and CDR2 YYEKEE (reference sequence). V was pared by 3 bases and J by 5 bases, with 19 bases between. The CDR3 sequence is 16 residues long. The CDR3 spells CASSYTPVLGGDTQYF. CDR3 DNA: TGTGCCAGCAGCTACACCCCGGTTCTGGGTGGAGATACGCAGTATTTT.

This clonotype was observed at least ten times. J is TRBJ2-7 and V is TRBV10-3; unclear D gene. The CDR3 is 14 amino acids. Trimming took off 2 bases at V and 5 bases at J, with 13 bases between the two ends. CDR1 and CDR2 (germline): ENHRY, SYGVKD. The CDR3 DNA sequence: TGTGCCATCAGTGAGGAGAGAACCTCGGACGAGCAGTACTTC. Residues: CAISEERTSDEQYF.

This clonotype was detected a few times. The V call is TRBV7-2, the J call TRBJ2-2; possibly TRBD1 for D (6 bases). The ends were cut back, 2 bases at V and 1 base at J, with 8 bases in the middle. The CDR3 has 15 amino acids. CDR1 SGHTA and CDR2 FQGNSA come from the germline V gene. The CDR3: CASSLQGRNTGELFF. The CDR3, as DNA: TGTGCCAGCAGCTTACAGGGGAGGAACACCGGGGAGCTGTTTTTT.

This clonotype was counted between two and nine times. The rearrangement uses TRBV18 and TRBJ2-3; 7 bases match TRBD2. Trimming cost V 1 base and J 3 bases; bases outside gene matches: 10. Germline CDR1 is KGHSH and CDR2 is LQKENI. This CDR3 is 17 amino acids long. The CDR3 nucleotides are TGTGCCAGCTCACCACGCTTAGGCAGCGGGGATACAGATACGCAGTATTTT. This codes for CASSPRLGSGDTDTQYF.

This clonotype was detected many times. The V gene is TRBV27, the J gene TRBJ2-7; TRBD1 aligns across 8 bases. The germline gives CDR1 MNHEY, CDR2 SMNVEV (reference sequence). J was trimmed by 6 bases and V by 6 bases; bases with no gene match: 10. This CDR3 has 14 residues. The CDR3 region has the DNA TGTGCCAGCAGCGCCGGGACAGGACTCTCCGAGCAGTACTTC. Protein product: CASSAGTGLSEQYF.

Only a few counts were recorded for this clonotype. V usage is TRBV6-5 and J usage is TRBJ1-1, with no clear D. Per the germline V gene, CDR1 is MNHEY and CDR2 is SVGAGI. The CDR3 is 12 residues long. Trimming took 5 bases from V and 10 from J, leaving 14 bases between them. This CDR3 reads CASSHPGVRAFF. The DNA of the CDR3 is TGTGCCAGCAGTCACCCGGGAGTTCGAGCTTTCTTT.

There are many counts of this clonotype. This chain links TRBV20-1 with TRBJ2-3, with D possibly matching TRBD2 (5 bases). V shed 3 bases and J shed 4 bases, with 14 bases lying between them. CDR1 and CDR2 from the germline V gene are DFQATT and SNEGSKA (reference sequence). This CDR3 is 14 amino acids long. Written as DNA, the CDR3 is TGCAGTGCTAGTGAAACGGGAAGGGCAGATACGCAGTATTTT. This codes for CSASETGRADTQYF.

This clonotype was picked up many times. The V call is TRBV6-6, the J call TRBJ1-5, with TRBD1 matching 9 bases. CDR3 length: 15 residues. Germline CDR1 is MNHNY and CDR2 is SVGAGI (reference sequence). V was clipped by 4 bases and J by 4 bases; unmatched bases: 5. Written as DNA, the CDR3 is TGTGCCAGCAGTTCACAGACAGGGGGAAATCAGCCCCAGCATTTT. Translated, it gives CASSSQTGGNQPQHF.

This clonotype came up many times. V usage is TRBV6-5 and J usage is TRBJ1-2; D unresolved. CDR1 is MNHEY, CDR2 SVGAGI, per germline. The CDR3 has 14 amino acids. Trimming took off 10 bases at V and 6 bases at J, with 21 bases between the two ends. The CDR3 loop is CATLPPGTGDGYTF. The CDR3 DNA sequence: TGTGCCACCCTACCCCCGGGAACTGGTGATGGCTACACCTTC.

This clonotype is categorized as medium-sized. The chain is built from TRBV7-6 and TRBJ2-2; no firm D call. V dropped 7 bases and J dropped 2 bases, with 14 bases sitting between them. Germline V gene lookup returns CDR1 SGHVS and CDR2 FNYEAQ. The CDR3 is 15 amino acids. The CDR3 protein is CASTNLGFNTGELFF. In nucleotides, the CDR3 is TGTGCCAGCACCAACTTAGGGTTTAACACCGGGGAGCTGTTTTTT.

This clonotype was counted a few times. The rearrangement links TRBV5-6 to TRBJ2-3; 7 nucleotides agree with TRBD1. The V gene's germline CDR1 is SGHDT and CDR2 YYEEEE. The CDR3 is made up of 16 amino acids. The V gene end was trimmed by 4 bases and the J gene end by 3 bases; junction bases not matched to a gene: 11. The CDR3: CASSLRQGPRTDTQYF. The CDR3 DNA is TGTGCCAGCAGCCTCCGACAGGGTCCCAGGACAGATACGCAGTATTTT.

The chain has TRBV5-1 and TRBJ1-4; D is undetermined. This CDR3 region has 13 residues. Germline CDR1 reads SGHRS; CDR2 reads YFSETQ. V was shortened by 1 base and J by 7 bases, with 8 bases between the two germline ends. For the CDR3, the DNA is TGCGCCAGCAGCTTGTCGAGTGCTGAAAAACTGTTTTTT. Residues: CASSLSSAEKLFF.

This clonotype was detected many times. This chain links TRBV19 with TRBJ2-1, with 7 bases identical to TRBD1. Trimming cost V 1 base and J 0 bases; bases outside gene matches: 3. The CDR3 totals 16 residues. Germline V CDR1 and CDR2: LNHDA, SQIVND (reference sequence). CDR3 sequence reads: CASSIGQGFSYNEQFF. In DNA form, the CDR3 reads TGTGCCAGTAGTATAGGACAGGGCTTCTCCTACAATGAGCAGTTCTTC.

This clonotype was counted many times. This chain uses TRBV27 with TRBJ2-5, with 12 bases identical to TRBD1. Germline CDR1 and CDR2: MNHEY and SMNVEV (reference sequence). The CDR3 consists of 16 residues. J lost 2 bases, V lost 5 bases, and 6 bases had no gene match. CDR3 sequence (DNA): TGTGCCAGCAGTCAGGGGACAGGGGGCGTTCAAGAGACCCAGTACTTC. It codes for CASSQGTGGVQETQYF.